These 6 T cell receptor beta chains came from one sample sequenced in a study of blood T cell repertoires in COVID-19. This table comes from immunoSEQ multiplex PCR, and its TCRdb copy is limited to in-frame clones, with some not included. The sample holds about 210,000 clones, approximately 90% seen once. Sample: peripheral blood. The receptor set was obtained from a man younger than 45 with acute or convalescent COVID-19.

The chain recombines TRBV7-8 with TRBJ1-5; TRBD1 agrees at 9 bases. V was clipped by 7 bases and J by 5 bases; unmatched bases: 9. The CDR3 consists of 15 residues. Per the germline V gene, CDR1 is SGHVS and CDR2 is FQNEAQ. The CDR3 nucleotides read TGTGCCAGCACCCAATACAGGGGGCCCGATCAGCCCCAGCATTTT. It encodes CASTQYRGPDQPQHF.

The V and J genes are TRBV7-3 and TRBJ1-1; maybe TRBD1 (5 bases). Germline CDR1 is SGHTA and CDR2 is FQGTGA. This CDR3 has 13 amino acids. With 5 bases removed from V and 0 bases from J, the gap between germline ends came to 7 bases. This chain's CDR3 is CASSGGMNTEAFF. DNA for the CDR3: TGTGCCAGCAGCGGGGGGATGAACACTGAAGCTTTCTTT.

V and J are TRBV3-1 (or the pseudogene TRBV3-2) and TRBJ1-1; D ambiguous. CDR1 and CDR2 from the germline V gene are LGHDT and YNNKEL (reference sequence). V dropped 4 bases and J dropped 4 bases, with 13 bases sitting between them. The CDR3 totals 14 residues. The CDR3 protein is CASSLLGLSTEAFF. The CDR3 coding sequence is TGTGCCAGCAGCCTCCTAGGACTGAGCACTGAAGCTTTCTTT.

The chain combines TRBV5-4 with TRBJ2-3, with 7 bases matching TRBD1. The CDR3 has 14 amino acids. V gave up 3 bases and J gave up 3 bases; unmatched junction bases: 4. The germline CDR1 and CDR2 sequences are SGHNT and YYREEE (reference sequence). This chain's CDR3 is CASSSGQFTDTQYF. The CDR3 nucleotides read TGTGCCAGCAGCTCGGGACAGTTTACAGATACGCAGTATTTT.

This chain connects TRBV2 to TRBJ1-4, with TRBD1 as a possible D gene (6 bases). In germline, CDR1 is SNHLY, CDR2 FYNNEI. The CDR3 spans 14 residues. Between the trimmed V and J ends, which lost 1 base and 5 bases, there was a span of 8 bases. In nucleotides, the CDR3 is TGTGCCAGCAGTGAAGGGACAGAAAATGAAAAACTGTTTTTT. Translated: CASSEGTENEKLFF.

This chain joins TRBV7-8 and TRBJ1-2; the match to TRBD1 covers 10 bases. Trimming removed 4 bases from V and 4 bases from J; junction bases left unmatched: 6. The length of the CDR3 is 15 residues. The germline V gene has CDR1 SGHVS and CDR2 FQNEAQ. CDR3 sequence: CASSSAGQGGYGYTF. CDR3 coding DNA: TGTGCCAGCAGCTCCGCCGGACAGGGGGGCTATGGCTACACCTTC.